This T cell receptor (beta chain) was sequenced in a study of vaccination effects on CD4 cells after COVID-19 (dated by TCRdb to 2022 to 2024). Background on the whole study: Across the study, the median time from the second dose to post-vaccine sampling was 72 days (range 14 to 241). The study compared SARS-CoV-2 spike-specific CD4+ TCR repertoires before and after mRNA vaccination in COVID-19 convalescent patients and infection-naive vaccine recipients. The full study included 10 COVID-19 convalescent patients and a few SARS-CoV-2-naive healthy vaccine recipients. In the study, cultures from other donors were sequenced using the Oncomine TCR Beta short-read assay on an Illumina iSeq 100.

To prepare the library, the immunoSEQ multiplex PCR assay was applied. DNA from the cultured and isolated CD4+ T cells underwent TCR beta CDR3 sequencing. On the study's bioinformatics: Non-productive TCR sequences were discarded, and reads were trimmed to the CDR3 region, with only CDR3s of 7 or more amino acids retained. The MANAFEST web app was used to pick out antigen-specific clonotypes by comparing their expansion in peptide wells with that in reference cultures. To count as positive, a clone had to show expansion at FDR<0.05 compared with the reference and with all other wells, an odds ratio above 5, and a frequency above 0.1% in two replicate wells. A clonotype was defined as cross-reactive if the clonotype was significantly expanded both in SARS-CoV-2 spike wells and in at least one common cold coronavirus spike condition. CDR3 similarity was assessed by Levenshtein distance with the stringdist R package, and unrooted trees were built with ape in R 3.6.1. Held by TCRdb, this immuneACCESS table contains in-frame sequences only and omits some clones. Under half of the omission traces to an unresolved V gene where checked; the cause of the rest is unknown. That table supplies the V and J calls and clone size; D and trimming were determined from the DNA. The table for this sample lists roughly 59,000 clones; roughly three quarters of them were counted only once. In total, the top ten clones hold 1.5% to 2% of the sample.

Turning to this clone: The antigen it recognizes is unknown. No much larger clonotype is one base removed from it; base qualities were not supplied.

What the research found in general, with its limitations: Among healthy vaccine recipients, nearly all vaccine-induced clones were SARS-CoV-2 mono-reactive, and just 1 of 255 was cross-reactive with common cold coronaviruses. Clones induced by infection and clones induced by vaccination both contracted markedly at late timepoints after vaccination, which fits with T cell responses waning over time. The study was limited by a small number of convalescent patients, and early post-infection timepoints were lacking.

The ViraFEST assay stimulated PBMC with viral peptide pools and then used TCR sequencing to identify antigen-specific CD4+ T cell clonotypes by expansion. After less than 13 days of culture, CD4+ T cells were isolated with the EasySep CD4+ T cell isolation kit. Each participant received two doses of an mRNA SARS-CoV-2 vaccine, either BNT162b2 or mRNA-1273. Negative nucleocapsid antibody results before and after vaccination confirmed that the healthy vaccine recipients had no prior SARS-CoV-2 infection. Under 2.5 million PBMC per well were cultured with 9 to 10 ug/ml peptides in IMDM containing about 5% human AB serum, 8.5 to 10 IU/ml IL-2 and gentamicin. On days 3 and 7, half of the culture medium was replaced with fresh IL-2-containing medium. Unless noted otherwise, every peptide stimulation condition was cultured in triplicate wells. PBMC were separated from whole blood using Ficoll-Paque Plus gradient centrifugation and were then either cryopreserved at -140C or used fresh. The overlapping peptide pools covered the spike proteins of SARS-CoV-2 as well as those of the common cold coronaviruses HCoV-NL63, HCoV-OC43 and HCoV-229E. The QIAamp micro DNA kit was used to extract genomic DNA from the cultured CD4+ T cells.

The starting material was CD4+ T cells from PBMCs cultured with HCoV-OC43 spike peptides, obtained after COVID-19 vaccination. The cell subset or site label, as the study defines it: HCoV-OC43 spike overlapping peptide pool stimulation. The TCR comes from a human donor who received a COVID-19 vaccine.

Read as DNA, the sequence is TGTGCCTGGGGTGGCGATAGCACAGATACGCAGTATTTT. Protein translation: CAWGGDSTDTQYF. The chain joins TRBV30 to TRBJ2-3; the D gene cannot be resolved reliably. The CDR3 runs 13 residues from the cysteine to the phenylalanine. CDR3 DNA is the only sequence kept; it has 39 bases, read in frame from the first base. The trim is 5 bases for V and 0 bases for J, with a gap of 9 bases between the germline ends. The germline V gene (reference sequence) provides CDR1 GTSNPN and CDR2 SVGIG.